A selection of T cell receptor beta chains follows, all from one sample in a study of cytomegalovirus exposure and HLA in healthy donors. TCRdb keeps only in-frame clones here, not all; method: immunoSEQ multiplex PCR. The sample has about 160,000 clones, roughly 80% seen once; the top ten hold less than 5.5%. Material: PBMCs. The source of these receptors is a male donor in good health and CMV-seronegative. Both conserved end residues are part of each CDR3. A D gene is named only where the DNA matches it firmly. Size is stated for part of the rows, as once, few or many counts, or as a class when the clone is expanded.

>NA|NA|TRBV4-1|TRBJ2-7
TGCGCCAGCAGCCAAGATGCTTTGCAGAACGAGCAGTACTTC
CASSQDALQNEQYF
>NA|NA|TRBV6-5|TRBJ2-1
TGTGCCAGCACCACGGACAGCTACAATGAGCAGTTCTTC
CASTTDSYNEQFF
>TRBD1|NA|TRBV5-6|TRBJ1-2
TGTGCCAGCAGCTTGAGGGGACAGGGGGCGGACTATGGCTACACCTTC
CASSLRGQGADYGYTF
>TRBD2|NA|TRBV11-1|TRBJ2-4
TGTGCCAGCAGCTTAGCAACTAGCGGGGTGATAGCCAAAAACATTCAGTACTTC
CASSLATSGVIAKNIQYF
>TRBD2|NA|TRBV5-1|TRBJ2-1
TGCGCCAGCAGCTTGGCCAAGTCCCTAGCGGGGGGATACAATGAGCAGTTCTTC
CASSLAKSLAGGYNEQFF
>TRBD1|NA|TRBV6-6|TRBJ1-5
TGTGCCAGCACCAACCAGGGGGTCCCAGGGCAGCCCCAGCATTTT
CASTNQGVPGQPQHF
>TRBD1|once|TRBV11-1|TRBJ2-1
TGTGCCAGCAGCTTACGGGACAGGGCCTACAATGAGCAGTTCTTC
CASSLRDRAYNEQFF
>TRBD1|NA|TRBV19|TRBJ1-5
TGTGCCAGTAGTCACACCCGACAGGGGGCCAATCAGCCCCAGCATTTT
CASSHTRQGANQPQHF
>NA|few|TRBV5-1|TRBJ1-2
TGCGCCAGCAGCTCGCTCTACGGGAATGGCTACACCTTC
CASSSLYGNGYTF
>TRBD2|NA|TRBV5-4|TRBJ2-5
TGTGCCAGCAGCCAGAGACTAGCGGGAGCCTCGGAGACCCAGTACTTC
CASSQRLAGASETQYF
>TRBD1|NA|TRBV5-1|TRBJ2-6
TGCGCCAGCAGCCTTAGCCTGACAGGGGCTGGGGCCAACGTCCTGACTTTC
CASSLSLTGAGANVLTF
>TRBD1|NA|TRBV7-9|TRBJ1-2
TGTGCCAGCAGCTTAGGGGACAGGGGGCCGACTGGCTACACCTTC
CASSLGDRGPTGYTF
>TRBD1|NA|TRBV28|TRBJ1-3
TGTGCCAGCAGTTTACTGGACAGGGGCTTGAACACCATATATTTT
CASSLLDRGLNTIYF
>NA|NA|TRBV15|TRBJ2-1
TGTGCCACCAGCAGAGACCGCCCGAGGTACAATGAGCAGTTCTTC
CATSRDRPRYNEQFF
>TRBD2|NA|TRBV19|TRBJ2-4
TGTGCCAGTAGCCCTAGCGGGTTAGCCAAAAACATTCAGTACTTC
CASSPSGLAKNIQYF
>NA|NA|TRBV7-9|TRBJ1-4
TGTGCCAGCAGCTGGCAGGGAGGGGATGAAAAACTGTTTTTT
CASSWQGGDEKLFF
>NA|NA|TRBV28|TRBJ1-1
TGTGCCAGCAGAGCCTACACTGAAGCTTTCTTT
CASRAYTEAFF
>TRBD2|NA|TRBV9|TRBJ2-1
TGTGCCAGCAGCGTAGGTCTGGCGGGGGGGCAGAATGAGCAGTTCTTC
CASSVGLAGGQNEQFF
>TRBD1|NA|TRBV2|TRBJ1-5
TGTGCCAGCAGGACAGGGGGAATTAGCAATCAGCCCCAGCATTTT
CASRTGGISNQPQHF
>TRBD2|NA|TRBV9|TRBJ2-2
TGTGCCAGCAGCGCATATAGCGGGGGGGCCCTCCGGGAGCTGTTTTTT
CASSAYSGGALRELFF
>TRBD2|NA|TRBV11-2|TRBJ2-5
TGTGCCAGCAGCTCTAGCGGGGAGACCCAGTACTTC
CASSSSGETQYF
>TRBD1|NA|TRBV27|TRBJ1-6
TGTGCCAGCAGGGGGACAGATGGACCCCTCCACTTT
CASRGTDGPLHF
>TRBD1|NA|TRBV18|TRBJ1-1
TGTGCCAGCTCACAGGGGGCTGGGAACACTGAAGCTTTCTTT
CASSQGAGNTEAFF
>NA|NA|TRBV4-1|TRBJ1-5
TGCGCCAGCAGCCAAGAGACGGGGAATCAGCCCCAGCATTTT
CASSQETGNQPQHF
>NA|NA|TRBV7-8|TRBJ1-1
TGTGCCAGCAGCTTAGGCGGGGCAGGAATGAACACTGAAGCTTTCTTT
CASSLGGAGMNTEAFF
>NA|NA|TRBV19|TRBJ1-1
TGTGCCAGTAGTATAGTCCACGGGAACACTGAAGCTTTCTTT
CASSIVHGNTEAFF
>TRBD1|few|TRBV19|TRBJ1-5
TGTGCCAGTATACCCGGGACAGTTGATAGCAATCAGCCCCAGCATTTT
CASIPGTVDSNQPQHF
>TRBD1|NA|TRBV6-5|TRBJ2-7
TGTGCCAGCAGTTCCCTGGCCGGGACAGACTACGAGCAGTACTTC
CASSSLAGTDYEQYF
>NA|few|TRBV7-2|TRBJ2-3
TGTGCCAGCAGCTTAGTCGGGGGAGGCCCAGATACGCAGTATTTT
CASSLVGGGPDTQYF
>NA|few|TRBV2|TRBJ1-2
TGTGCCAGCATCAGTAGGACTACCGGTGGCTACACCTTC
CASISRTTGGYTF
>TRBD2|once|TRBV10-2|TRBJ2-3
TGCGCCAGCAGCCCGGGACTAGCGCAAGCTAGCACAGATACGCAGTATTTT
CASSPGLAQASTDTQYF
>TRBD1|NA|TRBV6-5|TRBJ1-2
TGTGCCAGCAGTTACGCCCGGGACAGGGGGATGTCTGGCTACACCTTC
CASSYARDRGMSGYTF
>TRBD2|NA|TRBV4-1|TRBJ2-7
TGCGCCAGCAGCCGCGGGGGGCTAGTAAGGGTTCGGGACGAGCAGTACTTC
CASSRGGLVRVRDEQYF
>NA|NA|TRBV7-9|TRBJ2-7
TGTGCCAGCAGCTCGGGACACTCATACGAGCAGTACTTC
CASSSGHSYEQYF
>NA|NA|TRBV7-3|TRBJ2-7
TGTGCCAGCAGCTCCCAGGCTGCCTACGAGCAGTACTTC
CASSSQAAYEQYF
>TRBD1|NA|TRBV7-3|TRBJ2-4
TGTGCCAGCAGCCTACAGGGGGCAGTCAAAAACATTCAGTACTTC
CASSLQGAVKNIQYF
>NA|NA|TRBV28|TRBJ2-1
TGTGCCAGCAGCCCCCGCTTGATGTTCTTCAGCTCCTACAATGAGCAGTTCTTC
CASSPRLMFFSSYNEQFF
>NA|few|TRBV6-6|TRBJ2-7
TGTGCCAGCAGGTACCGGACAGATTACTTCTACGAGCAGTACTTC
CASRYRTDYFYEQYF
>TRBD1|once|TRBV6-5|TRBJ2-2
TGTGCCAGCAGACCTCAGGGGGTTGGCGGGGAGCTGTTTTTT
CASRPQGVGGELFF
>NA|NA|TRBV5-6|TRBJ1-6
TGTGCCAGCAGCTTGGGCGATTATAATTCACCCCTCCACTTT
CASSLGDYNSPLHF
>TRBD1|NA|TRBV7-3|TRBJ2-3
TGTGCCAGCAGGGACAGGGTGGGCACGCAGTATTTT
CASRDRVGTQYF
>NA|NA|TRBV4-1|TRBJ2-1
TGCGCCAGCAGACCCCCCGGGTACAATGAGCAGTTCTTC
CASRPPGYNEQFF
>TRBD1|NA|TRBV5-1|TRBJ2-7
TGCGCCAGCAGCTTGGTTCCGGGACAGGGATTCGACGAGCAGTACTTC
CASSLVPGQGFDEQYF
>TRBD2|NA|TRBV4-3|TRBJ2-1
TGCGCCAGCAGCCAAGTGGCTAACGGGAGGGCCATAGGGGATGAGCAGTTCTTC
CASSQVANGRAIGDEQFF
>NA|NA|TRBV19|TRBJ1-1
TGTGCCAGTAGTATATTTATTTGGGAGCTTACCATGAACACTGAAGCTTTCTTT
CASSIFIWELTMNTEAFF
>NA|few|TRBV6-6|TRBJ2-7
TGTGCCAGCAGTTACTCGTTAGAGGGCAACTACGAGCAGTACTTC
CASSYSLEGNYEQYF
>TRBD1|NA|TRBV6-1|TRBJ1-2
TGTGCCAGCAGTGAGATTACAGGGGGAAACTATGGCTACACCTTC
CASSEITGGNYGYTF
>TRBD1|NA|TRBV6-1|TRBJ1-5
TGTGCCAGCAGTGAATGGGCCAGGGGGAATCAGCCCCAGCATTTT
CASSEWARGNQPQHF